These 24 T cell receptor beta chains came from one sample sequenced in a study of Graves' ophthalmopathy and Graves' hyperthyroidism. Amplifying from RNA transcripts, the study obtained TCR beta CDR3 regions. RT-PCR was first run with HTBI primers, then multiplex PCR in a second round. MiXCR was run by TCRdb on the multiplex PCR reads, yielding one entry per CDR3 protein. The table includes about 740,000 distinct CDR3 sequences, 40% detected once. Material: peripheral blood. The receptors were gathered from an adult man with Graves' ophthalmopathy.

This chain links TRBV29-1 with TRBJ2-5, with D possibly TRBD1 on 5 matching bases. The tail of the sequence fits TRBJ2-7 better, so the J call may be wrong. CDR3 size: 11 residues. The germline CDR1 and CDR2 sequences are SQVTM and ANQGSEA. In DNA form, the CDR3 reads TGCAGCTTATCAGGGCTCCACGAGCAGTACTTC. Its translation is CSLSGLHEQYF.

Remarks on this clonotype: Given a much more abundant clone one base away, this may be a read error. The rearrangement joins TRBV10-3 to TRBJ2-7; TRBD2 aligns across 11 bases. Germline V gene data show CDR1 as ENHRY and CDR2 as SYGVKD. J was trimmed by 2 bases and V by 8 bases; bases with no gene match: 8. This CDR3 has 15 amino acids. CDR3 residues: CAIGPGTSGAYEQYF. CDR3 DNA sequence: TGTGCCATCGGCCCCGGGACTAGCGGAGCCTACGAGCAGTACTTC.

Note on this clonotype: The junction and the germline gene differ at one end; a read error may be behind it. V is TRBV10-3 and J is TRBJ1-5; D is uncertain. Germline V lookup: CDR1 ENHRY, CDR2 SYGVKD. The CDR3 length is 13 residues. The CDR3 loop is CASSFFGNQPQHF. The CDR3 nucleotides read TGTGCCAGCAGTTTCTTTGGAAATCAGCCCCAGCATTTT.

Turning to this clonotype: Sequence at one end of the junction differs from germline and may be a read error. The V gene is TRBV24-1, the J gene TRBJ1-5, with no clear D. This CDR3 is 16 amino acids long. CDR1 and CDR2 from the germline V gene are KGHDR and SFDVKD. This chain's CDR3 is CASSYPEGFVNQPQHF. Written as DNA, the CDR3 is TGTGCCAGCAGTTACCCGGAAGGATTCGTGAATCAGCCCCAGCATTTT.

Regarding this clonotype: Possible read error: a much larger clone is one base away. The rearrangement joins TRBV7-2 to TRBJ2-6, with D possibly TRBD1 on 5 matching bases. The length of the CDR3 is 18 residues. V lost 1 base and J 0 bases, leaving 13 bases between the germline ends. Germline V lookup: CDR1 SGHTA, CDR2 FQGNSA. This CDR3 is CASSLEVRELSGANVLTF. CDR3 nucleotide sequence: TGTGCCAGCAGCTTAGAGGTCAGGGAACTCTCTGGGGCCAACGTCCTGACTTTC.

This clonotype was observed a few times. V is TRBV29-1 and J is TRBJ1-1; 7 bases line up with TRBD1. Germline assignment: CDR1 SQVTM and CDR2 ANQGSEA. V gave up 7 bases and J gave up 2 bases; unmatched junction bases: 7. The CDR3 consists of 13 residues. CDR3 region: CSATRGLNTEAFF. Here the CDR3 DNA reads TGCAGCGCTACAAGGGGGCTCAACACTGAAGCTTTCTTT.

In this sample, this clonotype turned up many times. The chain has TRBV10-3 and TRBJ1-2; TRBD1 might be the D (5 bases). CDR3 length: 14 residues. V lost 8 bases, J lost 1 base, and 14 bases lay in between. The germline gives CDR1 ENHRY, CDR2 SYGVKD. The DNA for the CDR3 is TGTGCCATCGGGGTCAGGGAACTTAACTATGGCTACACCTTC. Translated: CAIGVRELNYGYTF.

This clonotype was seen many times. The chain couples TRBV19 to TRBJ1-5; possible D gene TRBD1, 5 bases. V shed 6 bases and J shed 1 base, with 13 bases lying between them. The CDR3 is 15 residues long. The germline V gene encodes CDR1 LNHDA and CDR2 SQIVND (reference sequence). The DNA for the CDR3 is TGTGCCAGTAGACCATGGGGGGAAAGCAATCAGCCCCAGCATTTT. It yields the protein CASRPWGESNQPQHF.

This clonotype has a count of ten or more. The chain has TRBV15 and TRBJ1-1; 7 nucleotides align to TRBD1. The germline V gene has CDR1 LNHNV and CDR2 YYDKDF (reference sequence). The CDR3 runs 14 residues. Trimming took 4 bases from V and 4 from J; bases not matched to a gene: 6. CDR3 sequence: CATSKRQGFTEAFF. The CDR3 DNA sequence: TGTGCCACCAGCAAACGACAGGGATTCACTGAAGCTTTCTTT.

This clonotype occurred many times. The genes are TRBV7-9 and TRBJ1-3; D is ambiguous. CDR1 and CDR2 (germline): SEHNR, FQNEAQ (reference sequence). Trimming cost V 3 bases and J 4 bases, with 7 bases left between them. There are 13 residues in the CDR3. Written as DNA, the CDR3 is TGTGCCAGCAGCTTGTCCCTGGGAAACACCATATATTTT. Its translation is CASSLSLGNTIYF.

The rearrangement links TRBV5-5 to TRBJ1-1; D is undetermined. The CDR3 spans 15 residues. Trimming left V 1 base short and J 5 bases short, with 15 bases between. Germline V CDR1 and CDR2: SGHKS, YYEKEE (reference sequence). CDR3 bases: TGTGCCAGCAGCTTGACGGGCACCCGTGGGACTGAAGCTTTCTTT. Its translation is CASSLTGTRGTEAFF.

The V gene is TRBV5-4, the J gene TRBJ1-4, with D unclear. V was pared by 3 bases and J by 7 bases, with 13 bases between. The CDR3 sequence is 14 residues long. The germline V gene encodes CDR1 SGHNT and CDR2 YYREEE (reference sequence). The CDR3 bases are TGTGCCAGCAGCTCCCCTTCCTCTGGTGAAAAACTGTTTTTT. Amino acid sequence: CASSSPSSGEKLFF.

Concerning this clonotype: With a much larger clone just one base away, this may be a read error. The chain uses TRBV15 and TRBJ1-1; D gene unclear. Trimming removed 1 base from V and 7 bases from J, with 10 bases in between. Germline V gene sequence: CDR1 LNHNV, CDR2 YYDKDF (reference sequence). The CDR3 spans 13 residues. CDR3 region: CATSRGGGIEAFF. The CDR3 DNA sequence: TGTGCCACCAGCAGAGGGGGAGGGATTGAAGCTTTCTTT.

V usage is TRBV7-9 and J usage is TRBJ1-1, with D possibly TRBD1 on 5 matching bases. V lost 2 bases and J lost 1, with 11 bases in between. CDR3 length: 15 amino acids. Germline V gene lookup returns CDR1 SEHNR and CDR2 FQNEAQ (reference sequence). The CDR3 reads CASSLKLGPNTEAFF. The DNA of the CDR3 is TGTGCCAGCAGCTTAAAATTGGGGCCGAACACTGAAGCTTTCTTT. The full variable domain, rest sourced from reference TRBV7-9 and TRBJ1-1, is DTGVSQNPRHKITKRGQNVTFRCDPISEHNRLYWYRQTLGQGPEFLTYFQNEAQLEKSRLLSDRFSAERPKGSFSTLEIQRTEQGDSAMYLCASSLKLGPNTEAFFGQGTRLTVV.

Notes on this clonotype: At one of its ends the junction is not consistent with the germline gene, which may arise from a read error. The chain is built from TRBV10-3 and TRBJ1-3; D gene uncertain. Germline V gives CDR1 ENHRY, CDR2 SYGVKD. This CDR3 is built from 14 residues. The CDR3 DNA follows: TGTGCCAGCAGTGAGGTTTTCTCTGGAAACACCATATATTTT. As protein: CASSEVFSGNTIYF.

The chain is built from TRBV11-3 and TRBJ1-2; D perhaps matches TRBD1 (6 bases). This CDR3 has 15 amino acids. The V end lost 5 bases, the J end lost 4 bases, and 17 bases lay between the germline ends. Germline V lookup: CDR1 SGHNT, CDR2 YENEEA. The CDR3 nucleotides read TGTGCCAGCAGCCCACGGAACAGGGTTCCCTATGGCTACACCTTC. It translates to CASSPRNRVPYGYTF.

The chain joins TRBV10-3 to TRBJ1-2; no firm D call. The V gene lost 3 bases and the J gene lost 5 bases, with 7 bases spanning the gap. Germline V gene lookup returns CDR1 ENHRY and CDR2 SYGVKD. CDR3 length equals 12 residues. The CDR3 DNA sequence: TGTGCCATCAGTGATCGGGAGTATGGCTACACCTTC. Translation gives CAISDREYGYTF.

The chain couples TRBV29-1 to TRBJ2-5; D is undetermined. V gave up 4 bases and J gave up 5 bases, with 14 bases separating them. This CDR3 spans 13 amino acids. From germline, CDR1 is SQVTM and CDR2 ANQGSEA. The CDR3 DNA sequence: TGCAGCGTTGGTGTGCGGTTGGGTGAGACCCAGTACTTC. This codes for CSVGVRLGETQYF.

This clonotype has only a few counts. The chain combines TRBV19 with TRBJ2-2, with 8 nucleotides matching TRBD1. The germline V gene has CDR1 LNHDA and CDR2 SQIVND (reference sequence). V lost 4 bases, J lost 0 bases, and 4 bases stayed unmatched. The CDR3 consists of 16 residues. The CDR3 nucleotides are TGTGCCAGTAGTAGGACAGGGTTCGCGAACACCGGGGAGCTGTTTTTT. Amino acid sequence: CASSRTGFANTGELFF.

The J gene is TRBJ2-7, the V gene TRBV20-1, with a tentative D call TRBD2 (5 bases). The CDR3 consists of 13 residues. V was shortened by 6 bases and J by 6 bases, with 18 bases between the two germline ends. Germline CDR1 DFQATT, CDR2 SNEGSKA (reference sequence). The CDR3 loop is CSARWESSTEQYF. The CDR3 nucleotides read TGCAGTGCCAGGTGGGAGTCCAGCACCGAGCAGTACTTC.

This clonotype came up many times. The rearrangement uses TRBV7-2 and TRBJ1-2, with 9 bases identical to TRBD1. Germline V gene lookup returns CDR1 SGHTA and CDR2 FQGNSA. With V trimmed by 1 base and J by 2 bases, 2 bases remained unmatched. CDR3 length: 15 residues. Written as DNA, the CDR3 is TGTGCCAGCAGCTTAGGGGACAGGGTAAACTATGGCTACACCTTC. This encodes CASSLGDRVNYGYTF.

This clonotype was detected many times. The chain is built from TRBV19 and TRBJ1-2, with 8 positions matching TRBD1. This CDR3 has 13 residues. Germline CDR1 reads LNHDA; CDR2 reads SQIVND (reference sequence). V shed 5 bases and J 6 bases; nucleotides not matched to a gene: 5. The CDR3 here is CASSHQGANGYTF. CDR3 nucleotides: TGTGCCAGTAGTCACCAGGGGGCGAATGGCTACACCTTC.

This clonotype occurred once. The chain joins TRBV10-3 to TRBJ1-5; 7 bases match TRBD1. CDR1 and CDR2 from the germline V gene are ENHRY and SYGVKD. J lost 7 bases, V lost 10 bases, and 10 bases had no gene match. This CDR3 spans 13 amino acids. CDR3 residues: CASSRQGSQPQHF. The CDR3 DNA reads TGTGCCAGCAGCCGACAGGGTTCACAGCCCCAGCATTTT.

The table lists this clonotype with many counts. V gene TRBV5-1 combines with J gene TRBJ1-5; D remains unclear. Germline V lookup: CDR1 SGHRS, CDR2 YFSETQ. Trimming cost V 0 bases and J 2 bases, with 9 bases left between them. The length of the CDR3 is 15 residues. The CDR3 reads CASSLGGVGNQPQHF. CDR3 DNA sequence: TGCGCCAGCAGCTTGGGGGGTGTTGGCAATCAGCCCCAGCATTTT. Full variable domain (rest looked up from reference TRBV5-1 and TRBJ1-5): KAGVTQTPRYLIKTRGQQVTLSCSPISGHRSVSWYQQTPGQGLQFLFEYFSETQRNKGNFPGRFSGRQFSNSRSEMNVSTLELGDSALYLCASSLGGVGNQPQHFGDGTRLSIL.